A selection of T cell receptor beta chains follows, all from one sample in a study of blood T cell repertoires in COVID-19. The table came from immunoSEQ multiplex PCR; TCRdb's copy has only in-frame clones and leaves some out. The sample has 150,000 to 200,000 clones, less than 90% seen once. Sequencing was done on a sample of peripheral blood. Every receptor here comes from a man in his 70s with active or convalescent COVID-19. The CDR3 runs from the conserved cysteine through the conserved F or W. The order of the fields is V gene, J gene, CDR3 protein.

TRBV6-5	TRBJ2-2	CASRATGTRTGELFF
TRBV19	TRBJ1-4	CASSMGFREKLFF
TRBV6-5	TRBJ1-2	CASSYGRGPTYGYTF
TRBV18	TRBJ1-1	CASSPQVVVAYTEAFF
TRBV19	TRBJ2-7	CASSIRDRYYEQYF
TRBV2	TRBJ1-2	CASSQGVYGYTF
TRBV7-6	TRBJ2-3	CASSPSPSGRGTDTQYF
TRBV7-2	TRBJ2-1	CASGSRTGDYNEQFF
TRBV7-2	TRBJ2-7	CASSTGLAGEPYEQYF
TRBV3-1/TRBV3-2	TRBJ1-5	CASSQGRGNQPQHF
TRBV5-1	TRBJ2-7	CASAGLARIHEQYF
TRBV6-6	TRBJ2-5	CASKGLAGLEETQYF
TRBV9	TRBJ2-1	CASSVQAASSYNEQFF
TRBV7-6	TRBJ1-1	CASSSRDREDTEAFF
TRBV30	TRBJ2-5	CAWSVGGARVGTQYF
TRBV6-1	TRBJ1-2	CASNWEGTYGYTF
TRBV19	TRBJ1-1	CASSRTGVNTEAFF
TRBV6-5	TRBJ1-4	CASRQGVNEKLFF
TRBV5-6	TRBJ2-5	CASSSGTGFGTQYF
TRBV29-1	TRBJ1-6	CSAPTNGTGVSPLHF
TRBV6-5	TRBJ2-5	CASSYSRLGGETQYF
TRBV27	TRBJ2-1	CASSPAVLESYEQFF
TRBV28	TRBJ1-4	CASSLAGTNEKLFF
TRBV11-2	TRBJ2-2	CASSRGDRVTRELFF
TRBV10-2	TRBJ2-1	CASSEWRELGEQFF
TRBV9	TRBJ2-7	CASSAGSGHEQYF
TRBV20-1	TRBJ1-2	CSASTRGNYGYTF
TRBV19	TRBJ2-1	CASSNSYNEQFF